The 19 T cell receptor beta chains below come from one sample, sequenced in a study of control samples from healthy donors and cancer patients. Clones were read by immunoSEQ multiplex PCR, and TCRdb kept only the in-frame ones, dropping some. Here the sample spans 150,000 to 200,000 clones, roughly 89% being singletons. The sequencing input was blood. The source is a woman aged 25 to 39 in good health.

The chain recombines TRBV28 with TRBJ2-7; D unclear. CDR1 is MDHEN and CDR2 is SYDVKM in the germline V gene. With 3 bases removed from V and 6 bases from J, the gap between germline ends came to 12 bases. CDR3 length equals 13 residues. The CDR3 sequence: CASSLVGWGEQYF. For the CDR3, the DNA is TGTGCCAGCAGTTTGGTGGGGTGGGGCGAGCAGTACTTC.

The genes are TRBV7-2 and TRBJ1-5, with a possible D match to TRBD1 (5 bases). The V and J ends lost 2 bases and 2 bases respectively, with 7 bases between them. Germline V lookup: CDR1 SGHTA, CDR2 FQGNSA. The CDR3 spans 14 residues. The CDR3 coding sequence is TGTGCCAGCAGCTTACAGACAGGCAATCAGCCCCAGCATTTT. As protein: CASSLQTGNQPQHF.

This clone was recorded a few times. The chain joins TRBV7-2 to TRBJ2-7; 8 nucleotides line up with TRBD1. V lost 5 bases and J lost 5; bases outside the gene matches: 8. Germline CDR1 and CDR2: SGHTA and FQGNSA. CDR3 length: 14 amino acids. Here the CDR3 DNA reads TGTGCCAGCAGCCCACGACAGGGGACCCACGAGCAGTACTTC. This codes for CASSPRQGTHEQYF.

The genes are TRBV4-1 and TRBJ2-7; 10 bases are shared with TRBD1. The CDR3 has 14 amino acids. Per germline, CDR1 MGHRA and CDR2 YSYEKL. V trimming: 5 bases; J trimming: 4 bases; junction bases outside the gene matches: 5. The CDR3 region is CASSKPGQGYEQYF. The CDR3 DNA sequence: TGCGCCAGCAGCAAACCGGGACAGGGGTACGAGCAGTACTTC.

The V call is TRBV10-2, the J call TRBJ1-5, with a weak D call TRBD1 (6 bases). In germline, CDR1 is WSHSY, CDR2 SAAADI. Trimming pared 4 bases from V and 3 bases from J, leaving 10 bases between. The CDR3 has 14 amino acids. The CDR3 region is CASSGSGVNQPQHF. CDR3 DNA sequence: TGCGCCAGCAGTGGTTCAGGGGTCAATCAGCCCCAGCATTTT.

The chain combines TRBV10-3 with TRBJ2-4, with a possible D match to TRBD2 (6 bases). The CDR3 has 15 amino acids. Germline CDR1 and CDR2: ENHRY and SYGVKD. Trimming shortened V by 6 bases and J by 1 base, and 13 bases separated the two germline ends. CDR3 bases: TGTGCCATCAGAGCACGGGGGAAGGCCAAAAACATTCAGTACTTC. This gives the protein CAIRARGKAKNIQYF.

The rearrangement uses TRBV7-6 and TRBJ2-5; TRBD1 aligns across 7 bases. V shed 2 bases, J shed 1 base, and the junction held 7 bases outside the gene matches. The CDR3 has 16 residues. Germline CDR1 and CDR2: SGHVS and FNYEAQ. CDR3 sequence reads: CASSLRTPGGQETQYF. The CDR3 coding sequence is TGTGCCAGCAGCTTACGTACACCAGGGGGCCAAGAGACCCAGTACTTC.

The chain employs TRBV3-1 (or the pseudogene TRBV3-2) and TRBJ2-2; D is uncertain. The CDR3 consists of 15 residues. Trimming stripped 2 bases from V and 1 base from J, with 8 bases between. Germline-derived CDR1 and CDR2 are LGHDT and YNNKEL (reference sequence). CDR3 sequence (DNA): TGTGCCAGCAGCCAATGGCAGAGGAACACCGGGGAGCTGTTTTTT. Amino acids: CASSQWQRNTGELFF.

Here the CDR3 DNA reads TGTGCCAGCAGCCAAGAGGAGGCGGGGGGCCCCTACAATGAGCAGTTCTTC. Its translation is CASSQEEAGGPYNEQFF. The V gene is TRBV4-2, the J gene TRBJ2-1, with 8 bases fitting TRBD2. V lost 0 bases to trimming and J lost 2 bases; unmatched junction nucleotides: 6. The CDR3 has 17 residues. Per germline, CDR1 LGHNA and CDR2 YNFKEQ.

The chain is built from TRBV4-2 and TRBJ2-1; 10 bases agree with TRBD2. Germline V CDR1 and CDR2: LGHNA, YNFKEQ. The ends lost 3 bases at V and 8 bases at J; junction bases unmatched: 7. This CDR3 is 15 amino acids long. The CDR3 DNA is TGTGCCAGCAGCCACGTTGCTAGCGGGAGCCATGAGCAGTTCTTC. This translates into CASSHVASGSHEQFF.

This chain uses TRBV6-2 or TRBV6-3 with TRBJ1-1, with D uncertain. V dropped 2 bases and J dropped 0 bases, with 4 bases sitting between them. The germline V gene has CDR1 MNHEY and CDR2 SVGEGT. The CDR3 is made up of 13 amino acids. The CDR3 spells CASSYRVNTEAFF. Written as DNA, the CDR3 is TGTGCCAGCAGTTACCGGGTGAACACTGAAGCTTTCTTT.

The CDR3 here is CASSLARTDTQYF. In DNA, the CDR3 is TGTGCCAGCAGCTTAGCCCGGACAGATACGCAGTATTTT. V and J are TRBV13 and TRBJ2-3; D gene unclear. V dropped 1 base and J dropped 3 bases, with 5 bases sitting between them. CDR1 and CDR2 from the germline V gene are PRHDT and FYEKMQ (reference sequence). This CDR3 spans 13 amino acids.

The gene calls are TRBV7-2 and TRBJ2-5; 9 bases agree with TRBD2. The CDR3 is 14 residues long. Per germline, CDR1 SGHTA and CDR2 FQGNSA. V lost 0 bases, J lost 7 bases, and 3 bases stayed unmatched. The DNA of the CDR3 is TGTGCCAGCAGCTTAGCGATGACTAGCGGGACCCAGTACTTC. This codes for CASSLAMTSGTQYF.

V and J are TRBV7-3 and TRBJ2-2; D may be TRBD1 (6 bases). Germline-derived CDR1 and CDR2 are SGHTA and FQGTGA. V lost 3 bases and J 6 bases, leaving 11 bases between the germline ends. The CDR3 is made up of 14 amino acids. CDR3 region: CASSFQGRAGELFF. CDR3 DNA: TGTGCCAGCAGCTTCCAGGGGCGAGCCGGGGAGCTGTTTTTT.

V gene TRBV11-2 combines with J gene TRBJ2-5, with 12 bases matching TRBD2. The CDR3 has 18 amino acids. Per the germline V gene, CDR1 is SGHAT and CDR2 is FQNNGV. V dropped 2 bases and J dropped 4; count of bases not matched to a gene: 11. The CDR3: CASSLRPWASGRGETQYF. The DNA of the CDR3 is TGTGCCAGCAGCTTAAGGCCCTGGGCTAGCGGGAGGGGAGAGACCCAGTACTTC.

This chain connects TRBV28 to TRBJ1-2, with D possibly being TRBD1 (6 bases). This CDR3 contains 14 residues. Trimming cost V 6 bases and J 5 bases, with 16 bases left between them. Germline lookup yields CDR1 MDHEN and CDR2 SYDVKM. The chain's CDR3 is CASRGRGTLYGYTF. Written as DNA, the CDR3 is TGTGCCAGCAGGGGCAGGGGTACCCTTTATGGCTACACCTTC.

J is TRBJ1-6 and V is TRBV19; D might be TRBD1 (6 bases). Germline V gene lookup returns CDR1 LNHDA and CDR2 SQIVND (reference sequence). The germline V and J ends were trimmed by 5 bases and 0 bases, with 8 bases remaining between them. The CDR3 extends over 15 amino acids. The CDR3 region has the DNA TGTGCCAGTAGTCAGGGGAGCTCCTATAATTCACCCCTCCACTTT. Amino acids: CASSQGSSYNSPLHF.

This chain uses TRBV18 with TRBJ2-7, with D maybe TRBD1 (6 bases). Trimming removed 1 base at V and 2 bases at J, with 6 bases between. The CDR3 length is 13 residues. In germline, CDR1 is KGHSH, CDR2 LQKENI. The DNA for the CDR3 is TGTGCCAGCTCACCACGACAGGCCTACGAGCAGTACTTC. As protein: CASSPRQAYEQYF. The full variable domain, completed using reference TRBV18 and TRBJ2-7, is NAGVMQNPRHLVRRRGQEARLRCSPMKGHSHVYWYRQLPEEGLKFMVYLQKENIIDESGMPKERFSAEFPKEGPSILRIQQVVRGDSAAYFCASSPRQAYEQYFGPGTRLTVT.

Concerning this clone itself: Other DNA sequences in this specimen translate into the identical CDR3. The chain combines TRBV15 with TRBJ1-3; D is ambiguous. The V end was cut by 0 bases, the J end by 0 bases, with 3 bases between. The CDR3 has 14 amino acids. Germline CDR1 LNHNV, CDR2 YYDKDF (reference sequence). This chain's CDR3 is CATSRDSSGNTIYF. The CDR3 nucleotides read TGTGCCACCAGCAGAGACAGCTCTGGAAACACCATATATTTT.